This TCR beta chain was sequenced in a study of neurological immune-mediated disorders. Turning to the study itself: For the roughly 34 multiple sclerosis patients, the disease was relapsing-remitting in around 31 and secondary progressive in 3. Study-wide findings and caveats: The study found no CDR3 amino acid sequences shared by expanded clones across subjects, suggesting private repertoires in all groups.

5'RACE generated cDNA with 10-nucleotide random UMIs. TCRdb ran MiXCR on the 5' RACE reads and lists one entry per CDR3 protein. The sample lists nearly 60,000 distinct CDR3 sequences, approximately 3.1% occurring once. The unsorted libraries had their origin in 2 million PBMCs stored at -80 C. This clonotype was counted many times. The antigen is unknown. The sequenced material came from PBMCs. The sequence was obtained from a woman aged 55-75 years with multiple sclerosis.

The CDR3 reads CASSPALRGGVTDTQYF. The CDR3 nucleotides read TGTGCCAGCAGTCCCGCGTTGAGAGGGGGCGTCACAGATACGCAGTATTTT. This chain links TRBV12-3 or TRBV12-4 with TRBJ2-3; 7 positions match TRBD1. The J segment lost 2 bases and the V segment lost 5 bases, leaving 13 bases of the junction unmatched. CDR3 length equals 17 residues.